The 28 T cell receptor beta chains below all came from one sample that was sequenced in a study of cytomegalovirus exposure and HLA in healthy donors. PCR was performed using 60 Vbeta and 13 Jbeta primers. Only in-frame clones appear in the TCRdb table, and some are missing; sequencing was by immunoSEQ multiplex PCR. Seen here are about 190,000 clones, approximately 70% observed once, and the top ten hold 2.5% to 3.5%. Material for sequencing was PBMCs. Source of these receptors: a woman aged 25-40 years in good health and CMV-seropositive.

The rearrangement uses TRBV21-1 and TRBJ2-3; TRBD2, the D gene given by the table, was not confirmed from the DNA. TRBV21-1 is a pseudogene. This CDR3 has 16 residues. CDR3 bases: TGTGCCAGACCTAATTCCTTACTAGCAAGCACAGATACGCAGTATTTT. This sequence encodes CARPNSLLASTDTQYF.

CDR3: CATSRVPDINNEKLFF. The CDR3 DNA follows: TGTGCCACCAGCAGAGTTCCAGACATCAATAATGAAAAACTGTTTTTT. This sequence joins TRBV15 and TRBJ1-4; D ambiguous. This CDR3 contains 16 residues. Germline CDR1 reads LNHNV; CDR2 reads YYDKDF (reference sequence). Deletions cut 1 base from V and 4 bases from J, with 13 bases between.

The chain is built from TRBV5-1 and TRBJ2-3; D ambiguous. CDR3 length: 14 residues. CDR1 is SGHRS, CDR2 YFSETQ, per germline. With 5 bases removed from V and 5 bases from J, the gap between germline ends came to 15 bases. The DNA of the CDR3 is TGCGCCAGCAGGGATGTTGGCGGCAGAGATACGCAGTATTTT. Translating gives CASRDVGGRDTQYF.

The rearrangement links TRBV2 to TRBJ2-1; D is unclear. Germline CDR1 reads SNHLY; CDR2 reads FYNNEI. Trimming cost V 6 bases and J 0 bases, with 15 bases left between them. The CDR3 runs to 16 residues. CDR3 residues: CASSGRSYDSYNEQFF. CDR3 coding DNA: TGTGCCAGCAGCGGTCGTAGTTACGACTCCTACAATGAGCAGTTCTTC.

The CDR3: CASSFTSGGGDEQFF. As DNA, the CDR3 is TGCGCCAGCAGCTTTACTAGCGGGGGAGGGGATGAGCAGTTCTTC. The chain is built from TRBV5-1 and TRBJ2-1; 11 nucleotides align to TRBD2. The J segment lost 8 bases and the V segment lost 2 bases, leaving 6 bases of the junction unmatched. The CDR3 is 15 residues long. Germline CDR1 and CDR2: SGHRS and YFSETQ.

This rearrangement joins TRBV5-6 to TRBJ2-7; D might be TRBD1 (6 bases). In germline, CDR1 is SGHDT, CDR2 YYEEEE. V was cut by 3 bases and J by 4 bases, with 20 bases left in between. The length of the CDR3 is 16 residues. CDR3: CASSWRPGMGTYEQYF. The CDR3 region has the DNA TGTGCCAGCAGCTGGCGTCCAGGGATGGGGACATACGAGCAGTACTTC.

The rearrangement links TRBV27 to TRBJ1-1; D not resolved. The V gene's germline CDR1 is MNHEY and CDR2 SMNVEV (reference sequence). The CDR3 is made up of 12 amino acids. Trimming cost V 6 bases and J 6 bases, with 11 bases left between them. DNA of the CDR3: TGTGCCAGCAGCTCCCCCCCGGCTGAAGCTTTCTTT. This encodes CASSSPPAEAFF.

J is TRBJ1-2 and V is TRBV5-6, with 9 bases fitting TRBD1. Per germline, CDR1 SGHDT and CDR2 YYEEEE. V lost 6 bases, J lost 4 bases, and 4 bases stayed unmatched. The CDR3 sequence is 13 residues long. CDR3 amino acids: CASKTGGGYGYTF. The CDR3 bases are TGTGCCAGCAAGACAGGGGGTGGCTATGGCTACACCTTC.

The chain recombines TRBV27 with TRBJ1-2; 8 bases agree with TRBD1. This CDR3 has 11 amino acids. Germline-derived CDR1 and CDR2 are MNHEY and SMNVEV (reference sequence). J lost 10 bases, V lost 4 bases, and 2 bases had no gene match. Here the CDR3 DNA reads TGTGCCAGCAGTTCGACAGGGGACTACACCTTC. As protein: CASSSTGDYTF.

This sequence joins TRBV5-8 and TRBJ1-1, with 12 bases that match TRBD1. Germline CDR1 and CDR2: SGHTS and YDEGEE. Losses at the gene ends were 4 bases for V and 4 bases for J; bases not matched to a gene: 14. The CDR3 extends over 18 amino acids. In nucleotides, the CDR3 is TGTGCCAGCAGCCTGCCGGGACAGGGGGCAACCTCGGGCACTGAAGCTTTCTTT. This encodes CASSLPGQGATSGTEAFF.

V and J are TRBV7-9 and TRBJ1-4; D perhaps matches TRBD1 (6 bases). In germline, CDR1 is SEHNR, CDR2 FQNEAQ (reference sequence). Trimming stripped 5 bases from V and 7 bases from J, with 17 bases between. This CDR3 contains 15 residues. The CDR3 protein is CASSGRQEGGEKLFF. DNA of the CDR3: TGTGCCAGCAGCGGAAGACAGGAAGGGGGTGAAAAACTGTTTTTT. The full variable domain, with the rest looked up from reference TRBV7-9 and TRBJ1-4, is DTGVSQNPRHKITKRGQNVTFRCDPISEHNRLYWYRQTLGQGPEFLTYFQNEAQLEKSRLLSDRFSAERPKGSFSTLEIQRTEQGDSAMYLCASSGRQEGGEKLFFGSGTQLSVL.

The chain is built from TRBV5-4 and TRBJ2-1; 8 bases line up with TRBD2. V shed 4 bases and J 6 bases; nucleotides not matched to a gene: 6. This CDR3 has 14 amino acids. The germline V gene has CDR1 SGHNT and CDR2 YYREEE (reference sequence). CDR3 sequence: CASSLRTSSNEQFF. The DNA of the CDR3 is TGTGCCAGCAGCCTTCGGACTAGCAGCAATGAGCAGTTCTTC.

The chain has TRBV5-6 and TRBJ1-5, with D hard to call. Germline values: CDR1 SGHDT, CDR2 YYEEEE. The length of the CDR3 is 14 residues. The ends were cut back, 0 bases at V and 3 bases at J, with 7 bases in the middle. The CDR3 protein is CASSLGSVNQPQHF. CDR3 bases: TGTGCCAGCAGCTTGGGGTCAGTCAATCAGCCCCAGCATTTT.

This chain joins TRBV18 and TRBJ2-3; TRBD1 agrees at 7 bases. The V gene end was trimmed by 0 bases and the J gene end by 0 bases; junction bases not matched to a gene: 3. This CDR3 comprises 16 residues. Per germline, CDR1 KGHSH and CDR2 LQKENI. The CDR3 is CASSPPGTASTDTQYF. The CDR3 nucleotides are TGTGCCAGCTCACCACCAGGGACAGCTAGCACAGATACGCAGTATTTT.

This chain joins TRBV5-8 and TRBJ2-1; D unclear. Germline V CDR1 and CDR2: SGHTS, YDEGEE. CDR3 size: 12 residues. V was pared by 4 bases and J by 2 bases, with 4 bases between. The chain's CDR3 is CASSRAYNEQFF. The CDR3 nucleotides read TGTGCCAGCAGCCGCGCCTACAATGAGCAGTTCTTC.

The gene calls are TRBV7-2 and TRBJ1-1, with a possible D match to TRBD1 (5 bases). This CDR3 contains 15 residues. With 5 bases removed from V and 3 bases from J, the gap between germline ends came to 16 bases. Germline V CDR1 and CDR2: SGHTA, FQGNSA. CDR3 sequence reads: CASSIFTGLDTEAFF. DNA of the CDR3: TGTGCCAGCAGCATTTTTACAGGCCTGGACACTGAAGCTTTCTTT.

V usage is TRBV5-1 and J usage is TRBJ2-2, with 9 bases fitting TRBD2. V was clipped by 5 bases and J by 0 bases; unmatched bases: 11. From germline, CDR1 is SGHRS and CDR2 YFSETQ. CDR3 size: 18 residues. CDR3 sequence reads: CASSSSLAGVANTGELFF. CDR3 nucleotide sequence: TGCGCCAGCAGTTCATCCTTAGCGGGAGTGGCGAACACCGGGGAGCTGTTTTTT.

The chain is built from TRBV6-5 and TRBJ1-1, with 8 bases matching TRBD1. The J segment lost 4 bases and the V segment lost 0 bases, leaving 4 bases of the junction unmatched. In germline, CDR1 is MNHEY, CDR2 SVGAGI. This CDR3 is 15 amino acids long. CDR3 sequence reads: CASSYSGQGFTEAFF. CDR3 in DNA: TGTGCCAGCAGTTACTCTGGACAGGGCTTCACTGAAGCTTTCTTT.

Of note for this clone: The junction and the germline gene differ at one end; a read error may be behind it. The chain carries TRBV9 and TRBJ2-2; maybe TRBD2 (5 bases). Looked up from germline, CDR1 is SGDLS and CDR2 is YYNGEE. The CDR3 is 13 residues long. The CDR3 nucleotides read TGTGCCGGCAGCGGCAGGAACACCGGGGAGCTGTTTTTT. As protein: CAGSGRNTGELFF. Combining the CDR3 with reference TRBV9 and TRBJ2-2 gives the whole variable domain DSGVTQTPKHLITATGQRVTLRCSPRSGDLSVYWYQQSLDQGLQFLIQYYNGEERAKGNILERFSAQQFPDLHSELNLSSLELGDSALYFCAGSGRNTGELFFGEGSRLTVL.

The chain carries TRBV10-3 and TRBJ2-3; D is undetermined. Germline CDR1 ENHRY, CDR2 SYGVKD. Trimming took off 4 bases at V and 4 bases at J, with 9 bases between the two ends. The CDR3 is 13 residues long. The CDR3, as DNA: TGTGCCATCAGTGTTGTAGTCGCAGATACGCAGTATTTT. Protein product: CAISVVVADTQYF.

The chain couples TRBV2 to TRBJ2-3, with D perhaps TRBD2 (6 bases). This CDR3 comprises 15 residues. Germline V gene lookup returns CDR1 SNHLY and CDR2 FYNNEI. Deletions cut 8 bases from V and 3 bases from J, with 18 bases between. The CDR3 bases are TGTGCCAGCTTTCGGCGACTAGTGGCGACAGATACGCAGTATTTT. Translation gives CASFRRLVATDTQYF. Full variable domain (outside the CDR3, taken from reference TRBV2 and TRBJ2-3): EPEVTQTPSHQVTQMGQEVILRCVPISNHLYFYWYRQILGQKVEFLVSFYNNEISEKSEIFDDQFSVERPDGSNFTLKIRSTKLEDSAMYFCASFRRLVATDTQYFGPGTRLTVL.

The V call is TRBV5-4, the J call TRBJ2-5; 9 bases line up with TRBD1. The CDR3 totals 14 residues. Per the germline V gene, CDR1 is SGHNT and CDR2 is YYREEE (reference sequence). With V trimmed by 3 bases and J by 4 bases, 4 bases remained unmatched. The CDR3 DNA reads as TGTGCCAGCAGCTATGGACAGGGGATAGAGACCCAGTACTTC. Translation: CASSYGQGIETQYF.

V and J are TRBV7-6 and TRBJ2-7; D perhaps matches TRBD2 (6 bases). The CDR3 sequence is 15 residues long. V gave up 4 bases and J gave up 7 bases, with 20 bases separating them. Germline V gene data show CDR1 as SGHVS and CDR2 as FNYEAQ. The DNA for the CDR3 is TGTGCCAGCAGCTCCGGGAGTGGCTATGGGGAAGAGCAGTACTTC. It encodes CASSSGSGYGEEQYF.

The rearrangement links TRBV9 to TRBJ1-1, with D perhaps TRBD1 (5 bases). Germline CDR1 reads SGDLS; CDR2 reads YYNGEE. This CDR3 comprises 13 residues. Trimming pared 4 bases from V and 4 bases from J, leaving 11 bases between. CDR3: CASSPPGGTEAFF. CDR3 bases: TGTGCCAGCAGCCCACCGGGGGGCACTGAAGCTTTCTTT.

This clone was seen only once. The rearrangement links TRBV5-1 to TRBJ2-1; 7 positions match TRBD1. CDR3 length: 14 residues. V trimming: 0 bases; J trimming: 5 bases; junction bases outside the gene matches: 2. CDR1 SGHRS and CDR2 YFSETQ come from the germline V gene. This chain's CDR3 is CASSLAGQHNEQFF. The CDR3 DNA is TGCGCCAGCAGCTTGGCGGGACAGCACAATGAGCAGTTCTTC. The full variable domain, its missing parts supplied by reference TRBV5-1 and TRBJ2-1, is KAGVTQTPRYLIKTRGQQVTLSCSPISGHRSVSWYQQTPGQGLQFLFEYFSETQRNKGNFPGRFSGRQFSNSRSEMNVSTLELGDSALYLCASSLAGQHNEQFFGPGTRLTVL.

V usage is TRBV2 and J usage is TRBJ1-5; D is unresolved. The germline V and J ends were trimmed by 1 base and 1 base, with 11 bases remaining between them. This CDR3 region has 16 residues. Germline V gives CDR1 SNHLY, CDR2 FYNNEI. This CDR3 is CASSEGGIRSNQPQHF. CDR3 nucleotides: TGTGCCAGCAGTGAAGGCGGGATTAGGAGCAATCAGCCCCAGCATTTT.

This chain uses TRBV27 with TRBJ1-5; a possible D gene is TRBD1 (6 bases). The V end lost 2 bases, the J end lost 7 bases, and 12 bases lay between the germline ends. Germline-derived CDR1 and CDR2 are MNHEY and SMNVEV (reference sequence). This CDR3 comprises 14 residues. In nucleotides, the CDR3 is TGTGCCAGCAGTTTACAGGGGTGGGGACAGCCCCAGCATTTT. Translation: CASSLQGWGQPQHF.

The chain carries TRBV6-6 and TRBJ2-1; 10 nucleotides match TRBD2. Germline values: CDR1 MNHNY, CDR2 SVGAGI (reference sequence). The CDR3 is made up of 15 amino acids. J gave up 10 bases and V 0 bases, and 6 bases lay outside the gene matches. CDR3 residues: CASSYSAGGIGEQFF. CDR3 nucleotide sequence: TGTGCCAGCAGTTACTCAGCGGGAGGGATCGGCGAGCAGTTCTTC.